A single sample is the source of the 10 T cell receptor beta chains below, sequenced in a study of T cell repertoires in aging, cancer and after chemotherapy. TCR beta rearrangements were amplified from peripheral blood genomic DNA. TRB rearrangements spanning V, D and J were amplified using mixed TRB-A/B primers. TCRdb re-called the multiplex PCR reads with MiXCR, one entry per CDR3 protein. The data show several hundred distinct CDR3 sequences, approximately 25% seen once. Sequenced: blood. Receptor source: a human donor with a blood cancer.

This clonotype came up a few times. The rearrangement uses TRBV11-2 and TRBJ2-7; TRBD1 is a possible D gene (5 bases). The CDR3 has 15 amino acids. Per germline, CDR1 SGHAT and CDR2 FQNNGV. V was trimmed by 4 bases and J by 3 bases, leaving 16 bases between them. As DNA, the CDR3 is TGTGCCAGCAGCTCAGGACACCAGATTAGCTACGAGCAGTACTTC. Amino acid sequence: CASSSGHQISYEQYF.

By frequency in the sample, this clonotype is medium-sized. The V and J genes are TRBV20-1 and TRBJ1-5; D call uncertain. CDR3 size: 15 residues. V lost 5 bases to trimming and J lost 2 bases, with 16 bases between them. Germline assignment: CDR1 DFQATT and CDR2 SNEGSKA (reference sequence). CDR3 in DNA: TGCAGTGCTCAACCGTATCGTTCTGGCAATCAGCCCCAGCATTTT. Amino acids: CSAQPYRSGNQPQHF.

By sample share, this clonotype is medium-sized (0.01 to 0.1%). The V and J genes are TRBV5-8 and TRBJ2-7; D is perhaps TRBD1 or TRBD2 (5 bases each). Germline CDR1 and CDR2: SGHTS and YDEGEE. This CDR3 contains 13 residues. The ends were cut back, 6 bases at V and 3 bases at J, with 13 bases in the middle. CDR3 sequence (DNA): TGTGCCAGCACCACCGGGGCTAACTACGAGCAGTACTTC. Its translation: CASTTGANYEQYF.

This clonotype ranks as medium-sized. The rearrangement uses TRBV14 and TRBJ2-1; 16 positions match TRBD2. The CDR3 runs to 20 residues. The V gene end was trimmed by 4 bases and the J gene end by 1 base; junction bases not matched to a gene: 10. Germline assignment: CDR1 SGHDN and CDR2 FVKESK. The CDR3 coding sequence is TGTGCCAGCAGCCCCTGGGGACTAGCGGGAGGGCCTGGTTCCTACAATGAGCAGTTCTTC. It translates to CASSPWGLAGGPGSYNEQFF.

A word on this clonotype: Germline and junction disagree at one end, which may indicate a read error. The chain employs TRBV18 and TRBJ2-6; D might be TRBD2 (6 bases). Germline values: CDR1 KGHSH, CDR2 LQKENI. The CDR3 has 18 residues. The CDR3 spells CSSSPVGGKGHGEKVMNF. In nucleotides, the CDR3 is TGTTCCAGCTCACCGGTGGGGGGAAAGGGCCATGGGGAAAAAGTAATGAATTTC.

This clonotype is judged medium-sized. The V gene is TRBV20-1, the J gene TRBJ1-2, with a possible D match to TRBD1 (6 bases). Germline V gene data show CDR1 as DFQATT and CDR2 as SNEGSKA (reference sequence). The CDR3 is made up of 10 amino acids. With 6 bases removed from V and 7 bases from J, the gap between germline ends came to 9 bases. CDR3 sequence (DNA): TGCAGTGCGGGGGGCACTGGCTACACCTTC. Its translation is CSAGGTGYTF.

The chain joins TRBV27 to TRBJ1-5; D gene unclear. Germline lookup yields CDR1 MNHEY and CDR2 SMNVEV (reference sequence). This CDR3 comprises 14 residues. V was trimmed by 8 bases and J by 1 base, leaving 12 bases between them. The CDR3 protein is CASRVGGSNQPQHF. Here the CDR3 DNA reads TGTGCCAGCCGAGTGGGCGGAAGCAATCAGCCCCAGCATTTT.

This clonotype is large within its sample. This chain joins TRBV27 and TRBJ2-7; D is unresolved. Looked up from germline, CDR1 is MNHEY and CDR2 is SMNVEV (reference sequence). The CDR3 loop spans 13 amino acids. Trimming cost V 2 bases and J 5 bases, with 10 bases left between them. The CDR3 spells CASSLTIEDEQYF. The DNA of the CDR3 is TGTGCCAGCAGTTTAACCATTGAGGACGAGCAGTACTTC.

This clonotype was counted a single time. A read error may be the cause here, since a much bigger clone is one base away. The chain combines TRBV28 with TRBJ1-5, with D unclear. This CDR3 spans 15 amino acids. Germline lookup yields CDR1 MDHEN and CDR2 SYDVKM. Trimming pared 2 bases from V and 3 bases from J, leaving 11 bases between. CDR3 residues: CASSLIFGFNQPQHF. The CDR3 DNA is TGTGCCAGCAGTTTAATCTTTGGGTTCAATCAGCCCCAGCATTTT.

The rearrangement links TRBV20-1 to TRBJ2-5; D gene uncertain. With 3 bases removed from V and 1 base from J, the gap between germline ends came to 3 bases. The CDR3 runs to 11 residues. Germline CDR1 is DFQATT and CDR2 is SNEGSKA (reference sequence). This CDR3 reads CSARGQETQYF. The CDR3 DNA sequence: TGCAGTGCTAGGGGCCAAGAGACCCAGTACTTC.